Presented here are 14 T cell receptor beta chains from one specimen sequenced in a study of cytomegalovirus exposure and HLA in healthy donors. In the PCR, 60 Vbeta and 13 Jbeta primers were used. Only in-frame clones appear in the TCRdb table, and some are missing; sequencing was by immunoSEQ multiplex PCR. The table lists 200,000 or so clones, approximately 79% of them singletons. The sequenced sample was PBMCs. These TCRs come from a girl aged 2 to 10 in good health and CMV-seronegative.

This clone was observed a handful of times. CDR3 region: CASSPGLAGVDTQYF. The CDR3 nucleotides are TGTGCCAGCAGTCCGGGACTAGCGGGAGTAGATACGCAGTATTTT. The chain links TRBV2 to TRBJ2-3; 14 bases fit TRBD2. From germline, CDR1 is SNHLY and CDR2 FYNNEI. CDR3 length equals 15 residues. The V gene end was trimmed by 5 bases and the J gene end by 5 bases; junction bases not matched to a gene: 3.

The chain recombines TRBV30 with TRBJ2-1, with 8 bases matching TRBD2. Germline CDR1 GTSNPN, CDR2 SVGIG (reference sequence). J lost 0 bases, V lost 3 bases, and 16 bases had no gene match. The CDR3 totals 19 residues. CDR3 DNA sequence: TGTGCCTGGAGCGGGGGGGGGACTAGGGTTATTGGCTCCTACAATGAGCAGTTCTTC. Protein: CAWSGGGTRVIGSYNEQFF.

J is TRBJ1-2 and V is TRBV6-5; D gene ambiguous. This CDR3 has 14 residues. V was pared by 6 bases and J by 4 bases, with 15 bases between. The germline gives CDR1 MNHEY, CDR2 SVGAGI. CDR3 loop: CASSLRGEGYGYTF. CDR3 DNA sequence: TGTGCCAGCAGCCTCCGCGGTGAGGGCTATGGCTACACCTTC.

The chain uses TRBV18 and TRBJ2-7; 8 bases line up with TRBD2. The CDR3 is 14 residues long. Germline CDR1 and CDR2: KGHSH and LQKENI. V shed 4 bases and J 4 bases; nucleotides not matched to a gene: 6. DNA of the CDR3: TGTGCCAGCTCACTAAGCGGGAGAGGGTACGAGCAGTACTTC. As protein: CASSLSGRGYEQYF.

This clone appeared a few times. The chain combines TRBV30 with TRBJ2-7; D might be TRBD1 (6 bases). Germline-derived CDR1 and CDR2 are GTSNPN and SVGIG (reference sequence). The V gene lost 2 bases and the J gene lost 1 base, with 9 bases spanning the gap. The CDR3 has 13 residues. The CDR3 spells CAWSPTGSYEQYF. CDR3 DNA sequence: TGTGCCTGGAGTCCTACAGGGTCCTACGAGCAGTACTTC. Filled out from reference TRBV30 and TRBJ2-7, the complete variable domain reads SQTIHQWPATLVQPVGSPLSLECTVEGTSNPNLYWYRQAAGRGLQLLFYSVGIGQISSEVPQNLSASRPQDRQFILSSKKLLLSDSGFYLCAWSPTGSYEQYFGPGTRLTVT.

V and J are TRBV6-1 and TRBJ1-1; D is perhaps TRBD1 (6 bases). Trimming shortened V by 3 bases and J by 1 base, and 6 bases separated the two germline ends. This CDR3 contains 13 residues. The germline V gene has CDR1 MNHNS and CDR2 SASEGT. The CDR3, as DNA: TGTGCCAGCAGTGAGGGACAGAACACTGAAGCTTTCTTT. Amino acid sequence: CASSEGQNTEAFF.

CDR3 nucleotide sequence: TGTGCCAGCAGCTTGGGTTTGAGGCCATCTACCCAAGAGACCCAGTACTTC. Translation: CASSLGLRPSTQETQYF. The rearrangement links TRBV5-4 to TRBJ2-5; D uncertain. The CDR3 loop spans 17 amino acids. The germline V and J ends were trimmed by 0 bases and 1 base, with 16 bases remaining between them. In germline, CDR1 is SGHNT, CDR2 YYREEE (reference sequence).

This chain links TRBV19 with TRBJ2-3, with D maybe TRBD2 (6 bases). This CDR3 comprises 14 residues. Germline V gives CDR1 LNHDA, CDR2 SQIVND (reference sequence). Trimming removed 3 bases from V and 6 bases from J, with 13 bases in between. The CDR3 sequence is CASSMRTSQDTQYF. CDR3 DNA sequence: TGTGCCAGTAGTATGCGAACTAGCCAGGATACGCAGTATTTT.

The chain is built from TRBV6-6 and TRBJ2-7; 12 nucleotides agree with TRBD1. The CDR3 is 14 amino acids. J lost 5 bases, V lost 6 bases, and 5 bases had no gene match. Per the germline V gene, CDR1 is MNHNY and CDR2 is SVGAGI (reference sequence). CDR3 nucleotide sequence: TGTGCCAGCAGGATCCGGGACAGGGGGCACGAGCAGTACTTC. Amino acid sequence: CASRIRDRGHEQYF.

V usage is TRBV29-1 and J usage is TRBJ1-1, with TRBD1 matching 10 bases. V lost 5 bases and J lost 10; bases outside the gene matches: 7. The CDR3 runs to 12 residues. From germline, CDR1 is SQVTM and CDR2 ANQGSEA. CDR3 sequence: CSVPAGTGVAFF. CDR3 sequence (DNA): TGCAGCGTTCCTGCCGGGACAGGGGTAGCTTTCTTT.

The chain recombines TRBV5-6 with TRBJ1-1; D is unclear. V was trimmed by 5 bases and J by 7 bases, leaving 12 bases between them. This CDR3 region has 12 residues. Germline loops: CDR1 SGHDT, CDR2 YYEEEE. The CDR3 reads CASSFGGVEAFF. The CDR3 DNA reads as TGTGCCAGCAGTTTTGGAGGAGTTGAAGCTTTCTTT.

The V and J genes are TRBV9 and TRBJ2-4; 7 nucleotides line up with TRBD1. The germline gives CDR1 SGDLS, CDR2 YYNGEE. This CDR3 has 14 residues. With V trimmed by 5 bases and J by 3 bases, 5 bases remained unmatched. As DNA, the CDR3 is TGTGCCAGCAGTGCCGGGACAGTCAAAAACATTCAGTACTTC. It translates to CASSAGTVKNIQYF.

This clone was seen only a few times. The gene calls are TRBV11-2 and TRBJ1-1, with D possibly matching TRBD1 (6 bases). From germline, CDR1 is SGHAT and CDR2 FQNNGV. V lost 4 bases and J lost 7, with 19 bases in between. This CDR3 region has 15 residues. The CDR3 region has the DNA TGTGCCAGCAGCTCGCCCCGAACAGGGACGGATGAAGCTTTCTTT. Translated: CASSSPRTGTDEAFF.

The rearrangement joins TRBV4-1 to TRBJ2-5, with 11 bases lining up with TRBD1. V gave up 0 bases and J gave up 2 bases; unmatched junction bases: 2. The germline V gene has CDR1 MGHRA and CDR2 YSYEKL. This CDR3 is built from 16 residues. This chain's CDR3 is CASSQEGQGGQETQYF. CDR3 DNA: TGCGCCAGCAGCCAAGAGGGACAGGGGGGTCAAGAGACCCAGTACTTC.